These 25 T cell receptor beta chains share one sample of origin, sequenced in a study of memory CD4+ T cells and cytomegalovirus serostatus. Sequencing used immunoSEQ multiplex PCR; TCRdb keeps in-frame clones, though not all of them. The repertoire includes about 64,000 clones, around 77% of them detected once, and nearly 0.9% sits in the top ten. The sort gate was single viable CD3+CD4+CD8-CD45RO+ cells for memory CD4+ T cells. Sequencing was performed on memory CD4+ T cells from blood. Source of these receptors: an adult in good health and CMV-seronegative.

The gene calls are TRBV5-1 and TRBJ1-4; possible D gene TRBD1, 6 bases. Per the germline V gene, CDR1 is SGHRS and CDR2 is YFSETQ. The CDR3 has 15 amino acids. V was pared by 5 bases and J by 5 bases, with 16 bases between. This CDR3 reads CASRLGGGTNEKLFF. CDR3 DNA sequence: TGCGCCAGCAGACTGGGGGGCGGAACGAATGAAAAACTGTTTTTT.

This sequence joins TRBV28 and TRBJ2-2; D might be TRBD1 or TRBD2, each matching 5 bases. Germline loops: CDR1 MDHEN, CDR2 SYDVKM. The V gene lost 3 bases and the J gene lost 5 bases, with 22 bases spanning the gap. The CDR3 runs to 18 residues. The CDR3 sequence is CASSFGNQGVGETGELFF. The CDR3 DNA reads as TGTGCCAGCAGTTTTGGAAATCAGGGTGTCGGGGAAACCGGGGAGCTGTTTTTT.

The V gene is TRBV29-1, the J gene TRBJ1-2; D is uncertain. The V gene lost 8 bases and the J gene lost 6 bases, with 7 bases spanning the gap. The CDR3 is made up of 9 amino acids. Germline V gene data show CDR1 as SQVTM and CDR2 as ANQGSEA. CDR3 region: CSTEDGYTF. In DNA form, the CDR3 reads TGCAGCACCGAGGATGGCTACACCTTC.

The chain has TRBV19 and TRBJ1-1; the D gene is possibly TRBD1 (5 bases). Germline lookup yields CDR1 LNHDA and CDR2 SQIVND (reference sequence). The CDR3 totals 14 residues. The V end was cut by 3 bases, the J end by 1 base, with 9 bases between. Here the CDR3 DNA reads TGTGCCAGTAGTATGCGCGGGGGGAACACTGAAGCTTTCTTT. It codes for CASSMRGGNTEAFF.

The chain carries TRBV29-1 and TRBJ2-2; D is perhaps TRBD1 (6 bases). This CDR3 spans 13 amino acids. The V gene's germline CDR1 is SQVTM and CDR2 ANQGSEA. Trimming cost V 4 bases and J 7 bases, with 13 bases left between them. The CDR3 here is CSVAQGSVGELFF. DNA for the CDR3: TGCAGCGTTGCACAGGGATCGGTCGGGGAGCTGTTTTTT.

The CDR3 region is CASSSGTDTQYF. The CDR3 DNA reads TGTGCCAGCAGCTCGGGAACAGATACGCAGTATTTT. The gene calls are TRBV6-6 and TRBJ2-3; perhaps TRBD2 as D (5 bases). This CDR3 region has 12 residues. Germline assignment: CDR1 MNHNY and CDR2 SVGAGI (reference sequence). V lost 6 bases and J 3 bases, leaving 7 bases between the germline ends.

The chain joins TRBV2 to TRBJ2-2, with D perhaps matching TRBD1 (7 bases). The CDR3 spans 16 residues. The germline CDR1 and CDR2 sequences are SNHLY and FYNNEI. V dropped 6 bases and J dropped 0 bases, with 14 bases sitting between them. The CDR3 DNA follows: TGTGCCAGCAGCAGGGGGGCAGGATCGAACACCGGGGAGCTGTTTTTT. As protein: CASSRGAGSNTGELFF.

The V call is TRBV5-1, the J call TRBJ2-1; 12 nucleotides line up with TRBD2. V dropped 0 bases and J dropped 9; count of bases not matched to a gene: 4. The CDR3 is made up of 15 amino acids. Germline assignment: CDR1 SGHRS and CDR2 YFSETQ. In DNA form, the CDR3 reads TGCGCCAGCAGCTTGGGGGCTAGCGGGGGGGCTGAGCAGTTCTTC. Its translation: CASSLGASGGAEQFF.

The V call is TRBV6-6, the J call TRBJ1-4; 8 nucleotides agree with TRBD1. The CDR3 runs 15 residues. The V segment lost 6 bases and the J segment 7 bases; nucleotides outside the gene matches: 10. Per germline, CDR1 MNHNY and CDR2 SVGAGI (reference sequence). CDR3 coding DNA: TGTGCCAGCAGAGGAAGGACAGGGCGTAGTGAAAAACTGTTTTTT. Residues: CASRGRTGRSEKLFF.

The gene calls are TRBV27 and TRBJ1-1; D is undetermined. The CDR3 sequence is 14 residues long. V lost 6 bases to trimming and J lost 2 bases, with 13 bases between them. CDR1 and CDR2 (germline): MNHEY, SMNVEV (reference sequence). The CDR3 region has the DNA TGTGCCAGCAGAACCCGGGCGGGAAACACTGAAGCTTTCTTT. Protein product: CASRTRAGNTEAFF.

The genes are TRBV27 and TRBJ2-7; D may match TRBD1 or TRBD2 (6 bases each). V was clipped by 7 bases and J by 6 bases, with 22 bases between them. CDR3 size: 15 residues. Germline V gene lookup returns CDR1 MNHEY and CDR2 SMNVEV (reference sequence). The CDR3 is CASTPGGGVAREQYF. CDR3 nucleotides: TGTGCCAGCACCCCCGGGGGCGGAGTAGCGCGCGAGCAGTACTTC.

V usage is TRBV28 and J usage is TRBJ1-2; 9 nucleotides match TRBD1. J gave up 4 bases and V 10 bases, and 13 bases lay outside the gene matches. Germline values: CDR1 MDHEN, CDR2 SYDVKM. The length of the CDR3 is 15 residues. CDR3 amino acids: CAIGTGNGMGYGYTF. For the CDR3, the DNA is TGTGCCATCGGGACAGGGAACGGGATGGGCTATGGCTACACCTTC.

This clone showed up just once. V gene TRBV6-1 combines with J gene TRBJ2-3, with D perhaps matching TRBD2 (5 bases). Germline assignment: CDR1 MNHNS and CDR2 SASEGT. V dropped 2 bases and J dropped 1 base, with 10 bases sitting between them. CDR3 length equals 15 residues. For the CDR3, the DNA is TGTGCCAGCAGTGAACTGTACGGGGGCACAGATACGCAGTATTTT. Translation gives CASSELYGGTDTQYF.

The gene calls are TRBV14 and TRBJ2-5; D is ambiguous. This CDR3 comprises 16 residues. V dropped 2 bases and J dropped 2 bases, with 15 bases sitting between them. Germline CDR1 and CDR2: SGHDN and FVKESK. CDR3 amino acids: CASSQSPQFQQETQYF. For the CDR3, the DNA is TGTGCCAGCAGCCAATCCCCGCAGTTTCAACAAGAGACCCAGTACTTC.

This clone was found a few times. The J gene is TRBJ1-5, the V gene TRBV2; D remains unclear. The germline gives CDR1 SNHLY, CDR2 FYNNEI. Between the trimmed V and J ends, which lost 4 bases and 2 bases, there was a span of 9 bases. CDR3 size: 14 residues. This CDR3 reads CASSVRGGNQPQHF. The CDR3 DNA is TGTGCCAGCAGTGTCAGAGGTGGCAATCAGCCCCAGCATTTT.

The chain combines TRBV7-3 with TRBJ1-1, with a possible D match to TRBD1 (6 bases). Trimming pared 6 bases from V and 5 bases from J, leaving 13 bases between. Germline CDR1 and CDR2: SGHTA and FQGTGA. The CDR3 sequence is 13 residues long. The CDR3 DNA is TGTGCCAGCAGATCTACAGGGTGGACTGAAGCTTTCTTT. It translates to CASRSTGWTEAFF.

The CDR3 region is CASSFPSRYTNYGYTF. Written as DNA, the CDR3 is TGTGCCAGCAGTTTTCCATCCAGGTATACTAACTATGGCTACACCTTC. J is TRBJ1-2 and V is TRBV28; D unresolved. The CDR3 runs 16 residues. Germline V gives CDR1 MDHEN, CDR2 SYDVKM. The ends were cut back, 3 bases at V and 0 bases at J, with 14 bases in the middle.

The chain combines TRBV18 with TRBJ2-5; D might be TRBD1 (5 bases). V was pared by 0 bases and J by 4 bases, with 21 bases between. CDR3 size: 18 residues. CDR1 KGHSH and CDR2 LQKENI come from the germline V gene. The CDR3 protein is CASSPPGSDSYSGETQYF. CDR3 DNA sequence: TGTGCCAGCTCACCACCGGGTTCCGACAGCTACTCCGGAGAGACCCAGTACTTC.

This clone was recorded a few times. V and J are TRBV7-2 and TRBJ2-7; D possibly corresponds to TRBD2 (6 bases). The CDR3 length is 15 residues. Trimming left V 3 bases short and J 3 bases short, with 15 bases between. Germline values: CDR1 SGHTA, CDR2 FQGNSA. The CDR3 region is CASSLGGILIYEQYF. As DNA, the CDR3 is TGTGCCAGCAGCTTGGGCGGGATCCTTATCTACGAGCAGTACTTC.

This chain links TRBV7-3 with TRBJ2-1; possibly TRBD1 for D (5 bases). CDR3 length equals 14 residues. V was clipped by 5 bases and J by 6 bases, with 14 bases between them. The germline V gene encodes CDR1 SGHTA and CDR2 FQGTGA. The CDR3 region is CASSRNQGGNEQFF. CDR3 DNA: TGTGCCAGCAGCCGAAACCAGGGTGGCAATGAGCAGTTCTTC.

The rearrangement links TRBV30 to TRBJ2-7; 7 bases match TRBD1. Trimming removed 7 bases from V and 4 bases from J; junction bases left unmatched: 10. The CDR3 is made up of 13 amino acids. CDR1 and CDR2 from the germline V gene are GTSNPN and SVGIG (reference sequence). The CDR3 loop is CAFPETGEYEQYF. The CDR3, as DNA: TGTGCCTTTCCGGAAACAGGGGAGTACGAGCAGTACTTC. Supplemented by reference TRBV30 and TRBJ2-7, the full variable domain reads SQTIHQWPATLVQPVGSPLSLECTVEGTSNPNLYWYRQAAGRGLQLLFYSVGIGQISSEVPQNLSASRPQDRQFILSSKKLLLSDSGFYLCAFPETGEYEQYFGPGTRLTVT.

The rearrangement joins TRBV5-8 to TRBJ1-1; D might be TRBD1 (5 bases). Germline lookup yields CDR1 SGHTS and CDR2 YDEGEE. Trimming took off 6 bases at V and 2 bases at J, with 17 bases between the two ends. CDR3 length: 15 residues. The CDR3 sequence is CASILGALSNTEAFF. DNA for the CDR3: TGTGCCAGCATACTCGGGGCCCTTTCTAACACTGAAGCTTTCTTT.

This chain uses TRBV11-2 with TRBJ1-5; D gene unclear. The CDR3 is 15 amino acids. V lost 2 bases and J lost 1, with 9 bases in between. CDR1 is SGHAT and CDR2 is FQNNGV in the germline V gene. The CDR3 sequence is CASSLTPDSNQPQHF. For the CDR3, the DNA is TGTGCCAGCAGCTTAACCCCGGACAGCAATCAGCCCCAGCATTTT.

This rearrangement joins TRBV27 to TRBJ2-3, with 9 bases fitting TRBD2. The V segment lost 0 bases and the J segment 4 bases; nucleotides outside the gene matches: 8. CDR1 and CDR2 from the germline V gene are MNHEY and SMNVEV (reference sequence). This CDR3 contains 17 residues. CDR3 residues: CASSLSGGGGASDTQYF. The CDR3 nucleotides are TGTGCCAGCAGTTTATCCGGGGGCGGGGGGGCTTCAGATACGCAGTATTTT.

This clone was counted a few times. The chain has TRBV9 and TRBJ1-1; 7 bases map to TRBD1. Per the germline V gene, CDR1 is SGDLS and CDR2 is YYNGEE. This CDR3 is 15 amino acids long. J gave up 6 bases and V 0 bases, and 8 bases lay outside the gene matches. The chain's CDR3 is CASSVGETGYAEAFF. In DNA, the CDR3 is TGTGCCAGCAGCGTAGGGGAGACAGGGTACGCTGAAGCTTTCTTT.